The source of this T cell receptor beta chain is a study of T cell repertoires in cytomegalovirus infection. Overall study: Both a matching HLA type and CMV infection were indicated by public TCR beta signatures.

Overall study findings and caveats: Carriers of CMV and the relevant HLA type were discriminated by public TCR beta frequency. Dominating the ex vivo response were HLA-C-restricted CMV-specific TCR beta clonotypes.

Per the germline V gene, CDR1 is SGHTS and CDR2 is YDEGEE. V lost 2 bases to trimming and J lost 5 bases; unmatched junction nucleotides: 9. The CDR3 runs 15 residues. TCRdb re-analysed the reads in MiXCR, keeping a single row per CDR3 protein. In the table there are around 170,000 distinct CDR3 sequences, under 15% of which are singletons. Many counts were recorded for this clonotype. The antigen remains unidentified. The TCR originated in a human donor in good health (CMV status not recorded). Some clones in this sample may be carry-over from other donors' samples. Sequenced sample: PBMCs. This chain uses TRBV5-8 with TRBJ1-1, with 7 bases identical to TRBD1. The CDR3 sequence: CASSFENRGGTEAFF. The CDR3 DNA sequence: TGTGCCAGCAGCTTCGAAAACAGGGGTGGTACTGAAGCTTTCTTT.